The 17 T cell receptor beta chains given below trace back to one sample, sequenced in a study of blood T cell repertoires in COVID-19. TCRdb keeps only in-frame clones here, not all; method: immunoSEQ multiplex PCR. The sample records about 57,000 clones, 82% being singletons. Material: peripheral blood. The receptors stem from a woman aged 60-75 years with acute or convalescent COVID-19.

The chain has TRBV7-9 and TRBJ1-3, with D tentatively TRBD1 (5 bases). Trimming shortened V by 1 base and J by 0 bases, and 10 bases separated the two germline ends. Germline values: CDR1 SEHNR, CDR2 FQNEAQ (reference sequence). CDR3 length: 16 amino acids. CDR3 sequence (DNA): TGTGCCAGCAGCTTAGGGGGCCGGAGCTCTGGAAACACCATATATTTT. Its translation: CASSLGGRSSGNTIYF.

A single count supports this clone. The V call is TRBV19, the J call TRBJ1-1; TRBD1 might be the D (6 bases). V gave up 9 bases and J gave up 5 bases, with 16 bases separating them. Germline-derived CDR1 and CDR2 are LNHDA and SQIVND (reference sequence). This CDR3 region has 13 residues. Written as DNA, the CDR3 is TGTGCCAGCAAGACAGGTCTAAGTACTGAAGCTTTCTTT. Protein sequence: CASKTGLSTEAFF.

V gene TRBV2 combines with J gene TRBJ2-2; 11 bases agree with TRBD2. J was trimmed by 4 bases and V by 1 base; bases with no gene match: 5. The CDR3 covers 17 residues. Germline values: CDR1 SNHLY, CDR2 FYNNEI. The CDR3 region is CASSEGVAGGFTGELFF. In DNA form, the CDR3 reads TGTGCCAGCAGTGAAGGGGTAGCGGGGGGGTTCACCGGGGAGCTGTTTTTT.

This clone was recorded once. This chain connects TRBV6-1 to TRBJ1-5; D call uncertain. This CDR3 comprises 16 residues. CDR1 and CDR2 from the germline V gene are MNHNS and SASEGT. The germline V and J ends were trimmed by 3 bases and 4 bases, with 16 bases remaining between them. The DNA of the CDR3 is TGTGCCAGCAGTGATAGATCAGTTCGGCGGAATCAGCCCCAGCATTTT. Translated, it gives CASSDRSVRRNQPQHF.

The chain combines TRBV2 with TRBJ1-1; 7 bases are shared with TRBD1. J lost 6 bases, V lost 1 base, and 8 bases had no gene match. From germline, CDR1 is SNHLY and CDR2 FYNNEI. The CDR3 has 15 residues. The CDR3 nucleotides are TGTGCCAGCAGTGAAGAAAGAACAGGGGTCCCTGAAGCTTTCTTT. It specifies CASSEERTGVPEAFF.

Here the CDR3 DNA reads TGTGCCAGTAGCCAGACAGATACGCAGTATTTT. As protein: CASSQTDTQYF. This chain connects TRBV19 to TRBJ2-3; D not certain. The CDR3 has 11 amino acids. The germline V gene has CDR1 LNHDA and CDR2 SQIVND (reference sequence). Trimming removed 6 bases at V and 3 bases at J, with 4 bases between.

This chain links TRBV7-8 with TRBJ1-3, with a weak D call TRBD1 (6 bases). CDR1 is SGHVS and CDR2 is FQNEAQ in the germline V gene. Trimming took 0 bases from V and 6 from J, leaving 21 bases between them. The CDR3 is 18 residues long. CDR3 region: CASSLAGGGRAVVNTIYF. The CDR3 DNA sequence: TGTGCCAGCAGCTTAGCTGGCGGGGGCAGGGCAGTCGTAAACACCATATATTTT.

This chain uses TRBV3-1 (or the pseudogene TRBV3-2) with TRBJ2-4, with a possible D match to TRBD2 (7 bases). Trimming stripped 4 bases from V and 7 bases from J, with 14 bases between. CDR1 LGHDT and CDR2 YNNKEL come from the germline V gene (reference sequence). The CDR3 spans 14 residues. The CDR3 DNA sequence: TGTGCCAGCAGCCCATCGGGGGGCGTTAACATTCAGTACTTC. It yields the protein CASSPSGGVNIQYF.

In its sample, this clone was seen once. The chain combines TRBV27 with TRBJ2-6, with TRBD1 matching 10 bases. J gave up 4 bases and V 5 bases, and 14 bases lay outside the gene matches. This CDR3 is 19 amino acids long. The germline V gene encodes CDR1 MNHEY and CDR2 SMNVEV (reference sequence). The CDR3 DNA follows: TGTGCCAGCAGTCCATACCCCGGGACAGGGGAGTCCGGGGCCAACGTCCTGACTTTC. Translating gives CASSPYPGTGESGANVLTF.

This chain connects TRBV7-2 to TRBJ1-2; 7 bases are shared with TRBD1. This CDR3 contains 14 residues. From germline, CDR1 is SGHTA and CDR2 FQGNSA. The trim removed 1 base at V and 4 bases at J, leaving 3 bases unmatched. CDR3 in DNA: TGTGCCAGCAGCTTAGGACAGGGTACCTATGGCTACACCTTC. This encodes CASSLGQGTYGYTF.

This chain links TRBV6-2 or TRBV6-3 with TRBJ1-5; D may be TRBD1 (5 bases). CDR3 length: 13 amino acids. CDR1 and CDR2 from the germline V gene are MNHEY and SVGEGT. V was clipped by 5 bases and J by 6 bases, with 11 bases between them. CDR3 sequence reads: CASSRQGSQPQHF. The CDR3 DNA is TGTGCCAGCAGTCGGCAGGGAAGTCAGCCCCAGCATTTT.

V is TRBV7-2 and J is TRBJ1-1; 7 positions match TRBD1. Germline trimming cut 0 bases from V and 11 bases from J; bases unmatched to any gene: 6. Per the germline V gene, CDR1 is SGHTA and CDR2 is FQGNSA. This CDR3 has 13 amino acids. DNA of the CDR3: TGTGCCAGCAGCTTAGCTCCGGGACAGCGGGCTTTCTTT. Translation: CASSLAPGQRAFF. The whole variable domain, remainder taken from reference TRBV7-2 and TRBJ1-1, is GAGVSQSPSNKVTEKGKDVELRCDPISGHTALYWYRQSLGQGLEFLIYFQGNSAPDKSGLPSDRFSAERTGGSVSTLTIQRTQQEDSAVYLCASSLAPGQRAFFGQGTRLTVV.

V gene TRBV6-1 combines with J gene TRBJ1-5; D may be TRBD1 (5 bases). CDR1 is MNHNS, CDR2 SASEGT, per germline. The V gene lost 2 bases and the J gene lost 10 bases, with 18 bases spanning the gap. CDR3 length: 15 amino acids. The CDR3 loop is CASSETVGVGQPQHF. The CDR3 coding sequence is TGTGCCAGCAGTGAAACAGTAGGGGTTGGTCAACCCCAGCATTTT.

The rearrangement uses TRBV29-1 and TRBJ2-7; 9 bases fit TRBD1. There are 12 residues in the CDR3. In germline, CDR1 is SQVTM, CDR2 ANQGSEA. V lost 5 bases and J lost 5; bases outside the gene matches: 4. The CDR3 bases are TGCAGCGTTTCCGGGACAGGGAACGAGCAGTACTTC. Translating it yields CSVSGTGNEQYF.

The chain is built from TRBV18 and TRBJ1-4; possibly TRBD1 for D (5 bases). The V gene's germline CDR1 is KGHSH and CDR2 LQKENI. V was cut by 4 bases and J by 8 bases, with 11 bases left in between. The CDR3 sequence is 13 residues long. In DNA, the CDR3 is TGTGCCAGCTCACAACAGGAGGGGGAAAAACTGTTTTTT. Residues: CASSQQEGEKLFF.

This sequence joins TRBV6-5 and TRBJ1-6, with TRBD1 matching 7 bases. Germline V gene lookup returns CDR1 MNHEY and CDR2 SVGAGI. This CDR3 spans 14 amino acids. V shed 6 bases, J shed 1 base, and the junction held 0 bases outside the gene matches. The CDR3 region has the DNA TGTGCCAGCAGACAGGGGTCCTATAATTCACCCCTCCACTTT. Translation: CASRQGSYNSPLHF.

The J gene is TRBJ2-3, the V gene TRBV2; 8 positions agree with TRBD2. This CDR3 comprises 18 residues. V shed 3 bases and J 0 bases; nucleotides not matched to a gene: 11. Germline-derived CDR1 and CDR2 are SNHLY and FYNNEI. The CDR3 DNA reads as TGTGCCAGCAGTGATTCGACTAGCGCCCAACCCAGCACAGATACGCAGTATTTT. Translation gives CASSDSTSAQPSTDTQYF.